Listed here are 9 T cell receptor beta chains from one sample, sequenced in a study of response to subunit inactivated influenza vaccine (dated by TCRdb to the late 2010s). Library preparation employed RT-PCR. Sequencing was carried out with an Illumina HiSeq 2500. TCRdb reanalyzed the raw reads on its own, using fastp at Q25 for trimming and MiXCR for clone calling, and kept in-frame beta chains. Rows are combined by CDR3 protein, so each entry shows the most common genes and DNA. The sample contains under 200,000 distinct CDR3 sequences, approximately 12% of them found a single time. The ten largest clones capture 25% to 30% of the sample. This sample was also put to use in a study of T cells expressing NK-cell markers. As that second paper reports: TCR beta cDNA libraries were prepared using 5'RACE template switching, which introduced a universal primer site and unique molecular identifiers.

This specimen was CD8+ T cells sorted from PBMCs, taken about 12 days after vaccination. The receptors stem from a middle-aged man who received an inactivated influenza vaccine. Donor details come from another sample of the same person, matched by shared clones.

The rearrangement links TRBV9 to TRBJ2-2, with TRBD2 matching 7 bases. Germline CDR1 is SGDLS and CDR2 is YYNGEE. V shed 0 bases, J shed 0 bases, and the junction held 5 bases outside the gene matches. The CDR3 is made up of 17 amino acids. CDR3 sequence (DNA): TGTGCCAGCAGCGTAGGGCGTCTAGCGGCGAACACCGGGGAGCTGTTTTTT. Translated: CASSVGRLAANTGELFF.

The sample holds many counts of this clonotype. J is TRBJ2-7 and V is TRBV12-3 or TRBV12-4, with 10 bases fitting TRBD2. V gave up 6 bases and J gave up 3 bases; unmatched junction bases: 5. The CDR3 has 14 residues. The CDR3 bases are TGTGCCAGCAGACCACTAGCGGGAAACTACGAGCAGTACTTC. This encodes CASRPLAGNYEQYF.

The rearrangement joins TRBV4-1 to TRBJ2-3; D not resolved. Germline V gives CDR1 MGHRA, CDR2 YSYEKL. This CDR3 has 15 amino acids. V was pared by 3 bases and J by 4 bases, with 14 bases between. The CDR3 bases are TGCGCCAGCAGCCAGGTGGCAGAAACCGCAGATACGCAGTATTTT. Its protein is CASSQVAETADTQYF.

The V call is TRBV19, the J call TRBJ2-1, with TRBD2 identical over 13 bases. The ends lost 0 bases at V and 9 bases at J; junction bases unmatched: 2. This CDR3 has 15 amino acids. Per the germline V gene, CDR1 is LNHDA and CDR2 is SQIVND (reference sequence). The CDR3 here is CASSIDGLAGVEQFF. CDR3 in DNA: TGTGCCAGTAGTATAGATGGACTAGCGGGAGTTGAGCAGTTCTTC.

This clonotype has a handful of counts. The rearrangement joins TRBV28 to TRBJ2-4, with TRBD1 matching over 9 bases. CDR3 length equals 18 residues. V lost 6 bases, J lost 2 bases, and 14 bases stayed unmatched. Germline V CDR1 and CDR2: MDHEN, SYDVKM. The CDR3 loop reads CASSPGTGYYFPKNIQYF. DNA for the CDR3: TGTGCCAGCAGCCCGGGGACAGGGTACTATTTTCCCAAAAACATTCAGTACTTC.

This clonotype was seen only a few times. The chain combines TRBV7-9 with TRBJ1-6; D gene uncertain. The germline CDR1 and CDR2 sequences are SEHNR and FQNEAQ (reference sequence). The CDR3 sequence is 13 residues long. V lost 5 bases and J 7 bases, leaving 9 bases between the germline ends. The CDR3, as DNA: TGTGCCAGCAGCCCCGTTGACAATTCACCCCTCCACTTT. Amino acid sequence: CASSPVDNSPLHF.

The chain uses TRBV11-2 and TRBJ2-1, with 8 nucleotides matching TRBD2. This CDR3 has 15 residues. Germline V lookup: CDR1 SGHAT, CDR2 FQNNGV. J was trimmed by 5 bases and V by 1 base; bases with no gene match: 4. CDR3 protein: CASSLGLALHNEQFF. The DNA for the CDR3 is TGTGCCAGCAGCTTAGGACTAGCGCTCCACAATGAGCAGTTCTTC.

This clonotype was seen repeatedly, ten times or more. The chain is built from TRBV29-1 and TRBJ2-7; no definite D call. CDR3 length equals 17 residues. V lost 5 bases to trimming and J lost 3 bases, with 26 bases between them. Germline V CDR1 and CDR2: SQVTM, ANQGSEA. The CDR3 sequence is CSVRGGSATQGYYEQYF. The CDR3, as DNA: TGCAGCGTTCGCGGTGGCTCGGCGACCCAAGGTTACTACGAGCAGTACTTC.

This clonotype was detected a few times. J is TRBJ2-2 and V is TRBV12-3 or TRBV12-4; 12 bases are shared with TRBD2. This CDR3 is built from 17 residues. The junction had 2 bases not matched to a gene; V was cut back by 1 base and J by 2 bases. CDR3 in DNA: TGTGCCAGCAGTTTAGAACTAGCGGGGGGTAACACCGGGGAGCTGTTTTTT. Translated: CASSLELAGGNTGELFF.